The entry below describes one TCR beta chain. What it recognizes is unknown. Profiled with immunoSEQ multiplex PCR; TCRdb holds only in-frame clones, not every one. Of just over 40,000 clones listed, around 84% are singletons. The data stem from a study of OX40 agonist ivuxolimab in advanced cancers. Study context: Therapy given before enrollment (anti-PD-1, anti-PD-L1 or anti-CTLA-4) was allowed, and 40% to 50% had some. There were three patients with partial responses, one having hepatocellular carcinoma and two cutaneous melanoma.

Overall study results and limits: On average, CD8+ T cells had more expanded clones than CD4+.

This TCR was recovered from an adult with an advanced solid tumor such as melanoma, head and neck, liver or kidney cancer. Sample: CD4+ or CD8+ T cells sorted from blood, taken in a trial of the OX40 agonist ivuxolimab.

The CDR3 nucleotides are TGCGCCAGCCAGGCGGGGAGCAATCAGCCCCAGCATTTT. As protein: CASQAGSNQPQHF. V is TRBV4-1 and J is TRBJ1-5; D uncertain. V was shortened by 8 bases and J by 1 base, with 9 bases between the two germline ends. Per germline, CDR1 MGHRA and CDR2 YSYEKL. This CDR3 has 13 residues.